This is a list of T cell receptor beta chains from one sample in a study of shared clonotypes between healthy human individuals. The protocol was immunoSEQ multiplex PCR, while the TCRdb copy is restricted to in-frame clones and leaves out a portion. The sample comprises roughly 2.1 million clones, about 92% of which are singletons, and roughly 1.7% rests with the top ten. Input material: naive CD8+ T cells from PBMCs. Source of these receptors: a man aged 18 to 30 in good health. Some clones in this sample may be carry-over from other donors' samples. The CDR3 runs from the conserved cysteine through the conserved F or W. Fields, in order: CDR3 DNA, CDR3 protein, V gene, J gene, CDR3 length, D gene, clone size. D genes are given only for firm matches. The listing skips clone size in some rows; elsewhere it reads once, few, many or a size class.

TGTGCCAGCAGCGGAGGAGGTATGGGGAACACTGAAGCTTTCTTT	CASSGGGMGNTEAFF	TRBV11-2	TRBJ1-1	15	.	.
TGCGCCAGCAGTGGGGAGGGGGCGCCCTACGAGCAGTACTTC	CASSGEGAPYEQYF	TRBV10-1	TRBJ2-7	14	.	.
TGTGCCACCAGCAGAGCGCGGGAGAGTTCCTACGAGCAGTACTTC	CATSRARESSYEQYF	TRBV15	TRBJ2-7	15	TRBD2	.
TGTGCCAGCAGTTTTAAGGGTGGCGGGGAGCTGTTTTTT	CASSFKGGGELFF	TRBV28	TRBJ2-2	13	.	.
TGTGCCAGCAGCCAAGAGGTTGCGGGGACTAGCGCCTACGAGCAGTACTTC	CASSQEVAGTSAYEQYF	TRBV7-9	TRBJ2-7	17	TRBD2	.
TGCGCCAGCAGCCAAGATCTATGGGCAGGCAATCAGCCCCAGCATTTT	CASSQDLWAGNQPQHF	TRBV4-3	TRBJ1-5	16	.	few
TGTGCCAGCAGCCAAGGCCCGCAGGGGTGGGACACTGAAGCTTTCTTT	CASSQGPQGWDTEAFF	TRBV14	TRBJ1-1	16	.	.
TGTGCCAGCAGTGCAGGGCTCGGGGCCAACGTCCTGACTTTC	CASSAGLGANVLTF	TRBV5-8	TRBJ2-6	14	.	.
TGTGCCACCAGCAGAGATTACGGAAGGAACGAAGAGACCCAGTACTTC	CATSRDYGRNEETQYF	TRBV15	TRBJ2-5	16	.	.
TGCGCCAGCAGCCAGGTAGGCGGCACTGAAGCTTTCTTT	CASSQVGGTEAFF	TRBV4-1	TRBJ1-1	13	.	.
TGTGCCAGCAGCTTGGGGCGGGAGGGTAGCACAGATACGCAGTATTTT	CASSLGREGSTDTQYF	TRBV5-4	TRBJ2-3	16	TRBD2	.
TGTGCCAGCAGTGAAGTTCTGGCAGCTGCAACTAATGAAAAACTGTTTTTT	CASSEVLAAATNEKLFF	TRBV2	TRBJ1-4	17	.	once
TGTGCCAGCAGGGACCGGGACAGGGTAGAAGCTTTCTTT	CASRDRDRVEAFF	TRBV27	TRBJ1-1	13	TRBD1	.
TGTGCCAGCAGTGTACAGGAGAGGCAGCAACCCGGCTACACCTTC	CASSVQERQQPGYTF	TRBV25-1	TRBJ1-2	15	.	.